This entry features one TCR beta chain sequence. No antigen is known for it. The germline gives CDR1 LGHNT, CDR2 FRNRAP. The CDR3 contains 18 residues. V was clipped by 7 bases and J by 0 bases, with 25 bases between them. Terminally differentiated effector memory CD45RA+ cells were excluded by CCR7 positive selection of CD45RO-negative cells. Running of the assay took place at deep level. TCRdb's copy holds only in-frame clones and misses some; the assay was immunoSEQ multiplex PCR. The profile shows about 2.1 million clones, roughly 91% of them singletons. The record originates from a study of shared clonotypes between healthy human individuals. Study-level findings and limits: With few donors, the genetic and exposure-history diversity represented was limited. Rarefaction revealed incomplete sorted-subset sequencing despite large depth.

Sequencing was performed on naive CD8+ T cells from PBMCs. The TCR comes from a man aged 18 to 29 in good health. Some clones in this sample may be carry-over from other donors' samples. This chain links TRBV12-5 with TRBJ2-7; perhaps TRBD1 as D (5 bases). The CDR3 loop reads CASANTAPQVISSYEQYF. CDR3 in DNA: TGTGCTAGTGCCAATACGGCCCCACAGGTTATCAGCTCCTACGAGCAGTACTTC.